These 31 T cell receptor beta chains share one sample of origin, sequenced in a study of cytomegalovirus exposure and HLA in healthy donors. 60 Vbeta and 13 Jbeta primers were used in PCR. The assay was immunoSEQ multiplex PCR, and TCRdb's table has in-frame clones only and misses some. The table has about 160,000 clones, more than 60% seen once. The sequencing input was PBMCs. The origin of the receptors is a man in his forties in good health and CMV-seronegative.

This clone occurred once. The chain uses TRBV5-8 and TRBJ1-2; no definite D call. Germline V gives CDR1 SGHTS, CDR2 YDEGEE. The CDR3 runs 13 residues. V dropped 4 bases and J dropped 7 bases, with 14 bases sitting between them. The CDR3 bases are TGTGCCAGCAGCCTCAACTCCGGGGTTGGCTACACCTTC. The encoded protein is CASSLNSGVGYTF.

This chain connects TRBV6-1 to TRBJ2-7; tentative D call: TRBD1 (6 bases). The CDR3 runs 15 residues. Germline loops: CDR1 MNHNS, CDR2 SASEGT. Trimming cost V 6 bases and J 4 bases, with 19 bases left between them. The CDR3 sequence: CASSQVRAGEYEQYF. In nucleotides, the CDR3 is TGTGCCAGCAGCCAAGTTCGGGCAGGGGAGTACGAGCAGTACTTC.

The chain links TRBV15 to TRBJ2-5; the D is unclear. Germline assignment: CDR1 LNHNV and CDR2 YYDKDF (reference sequence). V shed 0 bases and J shed 3 bases, with 11 bases lying between them. This CDR3 comprises 15 residues. Written as DNA, the CDR3 is TGTGCCACCAGCAGAGATGGCACGCCTGAAGAGACCCAGTACTTC. It codes for CATSRDGTPEETQYF. The full variable domain, rest sourced from reference TRBV15 and TRBJ2-5, is DAMVIQNPRYQVTQFGKPVTLSCSQTLNHNVMYWYQQKSSQAPKLLFHYYDKDFNNEADTPDNFQSRRPNTSFCFLDIRSPGLGDTAMYLCATSRDGTPEETQYFGPGTRLLVL.

This chain links TRBV5-5 with TRBJ2-4; D gene uncertain. There are 12 residues in the CDR3. The V end was cut by 1 base, the J end by 7 bases, with 6 bases between. Germline values: CDR1 SGHKS, CDR2 YYEKEE (reference sequence). DNA of the CDR3: TGTGCCAGCAGCTTGTCTGAGAACATTCAGTACTTC. As protein: CASSLSENIQYF.

J is TRBJ1-6 and V is TRBV5-1; 10 bases align to TRBD1. Germline CDR1 is SGHRS and CDR2 is YFSETQ. This CDR3 spans 16 amino acids. Unmatched junction bases numbered 4, after V lost 1 base and J lost 6 bases. The CDR3 is CASSLSGQGFNSPLHF. In DNA, the CDR3 is TGCGCCAGCAGCTTGTCGGGACAGGGGTTTAATTCACCCCTCCACTTT.

The chain combines TRBV7-8 with TRBJ2-3; 14 nucleotides line up with TRBD2. The CDR3 sequence is 17 residues long. Germline V gene lookup returns CDR1 SGHVS and CDR2 FQNEAQ. The ends lost 5 bases at V and 6 bases at J; junction bases unmatched: 10. CDR3 amino acids: CASSPGLAGAKGDTQYF. In DNA, the CDR3 is TGTGCCAGCAGCCCGGGACTAGCGGGGGCCAAGGGGGATACGCAGTATTTT.

The chain links TRBV20-1 to TRBJ1-1; D unclear. The germline gives CDR1 DFQATT, CDR2 SNEGSKA (reference sequence). V was clipped by 5 bases and J by 8 bases, with 12 bases between them. The CDR3 runs 11 residues. The CDR3 region is CSAGEGQEAFF. CDR3 nucleotides: TGCAGTGCTGGGGAGGGCCAGGAAGCTTTCTTT.

This chain links TRBV27 with TRBJ2-5, with D uncertain. With the DNA end fitting TRBJ2-7 better, the J assignment may be wrong. CDR3 size: 14 residues. The germline gives CDR1 MNHEY, CDR2 SMNVEV (reference sequence). CDR3: CASSLLGDSYEQYF. The DNA of the CDR3 is TGTGCCAGCAGTTTACTGGGTGACTCCTACGAGCAGTACTTC.

This rearrangement joins TRBV4-3 to TRBJ1-5; no reliable D call. The CDR3 consists of 16 residues. V lost 0 bases and J lost 6, with 15 bases in between. From germline, CDR1 is LGHNA and CDR2 YSLEER. The CDR3 sequence is CASSQDWNSAFQPQHF. CDR3 in DNA: TGCGCCAGCAGCCAAGATTGGAACAGTGCCTTTCAGCCCCAGCATTTT.

The chain joins TRBV5-1 to TRBJ2-6; D is unresolved. Germline V lookup: CDR1 SGHRS, CDR2 YFSETQ. V lost 0 bases, J lost 0 bases, and 4 bases lay in between. This CDR3 is 15 amino acids long. The DNA for the CDR3 is TGCGCCAGCAGCTTGGTCCGCTCTGGGGCCAACGTCCTGACTTTC. Encoded protein: CASSLVRSGANVLTF. The full variable domain, its missing parts supplied by reference TRBV5-1 and TRBJ2-6, is KAGVTQTPRYLIKTRGQQVTLSCSPISGHRSVSWYQQTPGQGLQFLFEYFSETQRNKGNFPGRFSGRQFSNSRSEMNVSTLELGDSALYLCASSLVRSGANVLTFGAGSRLTVL.

The rearrangement joins TRBV14 to TRBJ2-7; 7 bases are a match to TRBD1. The V segment lost 4 bases and the J segment 6 bases; nucleotides outside the gene matches: 15. Per the germline V gene, CDR1 is SGHDN and CDR2 is FVKESK. CDR3 length: 16 amino acids. The CDR3 DNA follows: TGTGCCAGCAGCCGGGCCACGGGACAGTATATCTTCGAGCAGTACTTC. This gives the protein CASSRATGQYIFEQYF.

The chain carries TRBV5-8 and TRBJ1-6; D gene uncertain. CDR1 SGHTS and CDR2 YDEGEE come from the germline V gene. The CDR3 spans 13 residues. Between the trimmed V and J ends, which lost 4 bases and 12 bases, there was a span of 14 bases. The CDR3 DNA follows: TGTGCCAGCAGCCTGGGGATTACGGGACCCCTCCACTTT. This codes for CASSLGITGPLHF.

In this sample, this clone turned up once. The CDR3 loop reads CASRPPGQLYGYTF. In nucleotides, the CDR3 is TGTGCCAGCAGGCCGCCGGGACAGCTCTATGGCTACACCTTC. The chain is built from TRBV28 and TRBJ1-2, with 7 nucleotides matching TRBD1. Looked up from germline, CDR1 is MDHEN and CDR2 is SYDVKM. J lost 4 bases, V lost 6 bases, and 8 bases had no gene match. The CDR3 runs 14 residues.

This clone was recorded only once. This chain joins TRBV6-5 and TRBJ2-7; 9 nucleotides match TRBD1. The CDR3 sequence is 16 residues long. The V and J ends lost 2 bases and 4 bases, in that order; junction bases with no gene match: 9. Germline assignment: CDR1 MNHEY and CDR2 SVGAGI. The CDR3 bases are TGTGCCAGCAGTTACGGGTCGGGACAGGGAAAGTACGAGCAGTACTTC. This codes for CASSYGSGQGKYEQYF.

This chain links TRBV11-3 with TRBJ2-5; D remains unclear. The CDR3 has 13 amino acids. V lost 3 bases and J 5 bases, leaving 10 bases between the germline ends. Germline assignment: CDR1 SGHNT and CDR2 YENEEA. CDR3 loop: CASSLAVTETQYF. Here the CDR3 DNA reads TGTGCCAGCAGCTTGGCAGTTACGGAGACCCAGTACTTC. The full variable domain, completed using reference TRBV11-3 and TRBJ2-5, is EAGVVQSPRYKIIEKKQPVAFWCNPISGHNTLYWYLQNLGQGPELLIRYENEEAVDDSQLPKDRFSAERLKGVDSTLKIQPAELGDSAVYLCASSLAVTETQYFGPGTRLLVL.

V is TRBV4-3 and J is TRBJ2-2; D is uncertain. From germline, CDR1 is LGHNA and CDR2 YSLEER. The CDR3 totals 16 residues. V was trimmed by 3 bases and J by 4 bases, leaving 15 bases between them. The DNA for the CDR3 is TGCGCCAGCAGCCAGCCCGACTGGCCGGGCACCGGGGAGCTGTTTTTT. This encodes CASSQPDWPGTGELFF.

The rearrangement joins TRBV14 to TRBJ1-4; D not certain. The CDR3 consists of 13 residues. Deletions cut 5 bases from V and 0 bases from J, with 4 bases between. Germline V lookup: CDR1 SGHDN, CDR2 FVKESK. CDR3: CASSVATNEKLFF. The CDR3 nucleotides read TGTGCCAGCAGCGTAGCAACTAATGAAAAACTGTTTTTT.

The chain has TRBV29-1 and TRBJ2-7; 7 nucleotides match TRBD1. The CDR3 length is 12 residues. The V gene's germline CDR1 is SQVTM and CDR2 ANQGSEA. The ends lost 8 bases at V and 2 bases at J; junction bases unmatched: 6. CDR3 residues: CSTKTGPYEQYF. The CDR3 bases are TGCAGCACGAAGACAGGGCCCTACGAGCAGTACTTC.

The V and J genes are TRBV14 and TRBJ2-5; tentative D call: TRBD1 (6 bases). V lost 4 bases, J lost 0 bases, and 9 bases lay in between. Germline V gene data show CDR1 as SGHDN and CDR2 as FVKESK. The CDR3 is 14 residues long. CDR3 in DNA: TGTGCCAGCAGCCCCCGGACAGACCAAGAGACCCAGTACTTC. Translation gives CASSPRTDQETQYF.

Note on this clone: In the same sample, other DNA sequences code for this CDR3. The chain recombines TRBV5-6 with TRBJ2-7, with 7 bases identical to TRBD1. CDR1 SGHDT and CDR2 YYEEEE come from the germline V gene. Trimming at V came to 2 bases and at J to 3 bases, leaving 2 bases not matched to a gene. The CDR3 runs to 13 residues. The CDR3: CASSLGGGYEQYF. CDR3 bases: TGTGCCAGCAGCTTAGGGGGCGGCTACGAGCAGTACTTC.

This clone was detected once. An end of the junction differs from the germline gene, which may be a read error. This chain connects TRBV7-9 to TRBJ1-1; D is unclear. Germline values: CDR1 SEHNR, CDR2 FQNEAQ (reference sequence). The CDR3 spans 12 residues. DNA for the CDR3: TGTTCCAGCAGCTTATATGACCCCGGGGCTTTCTTT. This sequence encodes CSSSLYDPGAFF.

V usage is TRBV6-5 and J usage is TRBJ2-2; D remains unclear. Germline V lookup: CDR1 MNHEY, CDR2 SVGAGI. This CDR3 has 16 amino acids. Trimming removed 2 bases from V and 4 bases from J, with 14 bases in between. The CDR3 DNA reads as TGTGCCAGCAGTTACCTGTCAAGCGACCTCACCGGGGAGCTGTTTTTT. This sequence encodes CASSYLSSDLTGELFF.

This clone has a handful of counts. This rearrangement joins TRBV6-5 to TRBJ1-2, with 10 bases fitting TRBD1. From germline, CDR1 is MNHEY and CDR2 SVGAGI. The CDR3 contains 13 residues. V was pared by 6 bases and J by 6 bases, with 4 bases of the junction left unmatched. The CDR3 DNA is TGTGCCAGCAGCCGACAGGGGGCTAATGGCTACACCTTC. Translation: CASSRQGANGYTF.

V usage is TRBV7-9 and J usage is TRBJ1-1, with no clear D. The germline V gene encodes CDR1 SEHNR and CDR2 FQNEAQ (reference sequence). The CDR3 consists of 12 residues. The ends were cut back, 5 bases at V and 4 bases at J, with 8 bases in the middle. CDR3 in DNA: TGTGCCAGCAGCAAAATAGTCACTGAAGCTTTCTTT. It specifies CASSKIVTEAFF. The full variable domain, completed using reference TRBV7-9 and TRBJ1-1, is DTGVSQNPRHKITKRGQNVTFRCDPISEHNRLYWYRQTLGQGPEFLTYFQNEAQLEKSRLLSDRFSAERPKGSFSTLEIQRTEQGDSAMYLCASSKIVTEAFFGQGTRLTVV.

The chain carries TRBV19 and TRBJ2-3; 16 positions agree with TRBD2. The germline CDR1 and CDR2 sequences are LNHDA and SQIVND (reference sequence). V shed 4 bases and J 5 bases; nucleotides not matched to a gene: 6. CDR3 size: 17 residues. The CDR3 protein is CASSTGTSGGVRDTQYF. CDR3 coding DNA: TGTGCCAGTAGTACCGGGACTAGCGGGGGGGTGAGAGATACGCAGTATTTT.

The count of this clone is one. The CDR3 nucleotides are TGTGCCAGCAGCCTGGTGGGGGGTAATTCACCCCTCCACTTT. Residues: CASSLVGGNSPLHF. This chain uses TRBV9 with TRBJ1-6, with D maybe TRBD1 (5 bases). V lost 4 bases, J lost 6 bases, and 11 bases lay in between. Per germline, CDR1 SGDLS and CDR2 YYNGEE. This CDR3 has 14 amino acids.

This sequence joins TRBV10-3 and TRBJ1-3; D might be TRBD1 (5 bases). Trimming stripped 7 bases from V and 0 bases from J, with 13 bases between. This CDR3 comprises 15 residues. The germline V gene encodes CDR1 ENHRY and CDR2 SYGVKD. The CDR3 reads CAIIEDSSSGNTIYF. CDR3 DNA sequence: TGTGCCATCATTGAAGACAGCAGCTCTGGAAACACCATATATTTT.

The CDR3 region has the DNA TGTGCCAGCAGGGCGGGACAGGGGTTCAACATTCAGTACTTC. Translated: CASRAGQGFNIQYF. The gene calls are TRBV2 and TRBJ2-4; 10 nucleotides match TRBD1. Germline V gene lookup returns CDR1 SNHLY and CDR2 FYNNEI. The V segment lost 6 bases and the J segment 7 bases; nucleotides outside the gene matches: 6. This CDR3 region has 14 residues.

The rearrangement links TRBV6-1 to TRBJ2-3; TRBD1 is a possible D gene (6 bases). V lost 7 bases and J 0 bases, leaving 8 bases between the germline ends. In germline, CDR1 is MNHNS, CDR2 SASEGT. This CDR3 has 13 residues. CDR3 nucleotides: TGTGCCAGCAAGGGACAAAGCACAGATACGCAGTATTTT. Translated: CASKGQSTDTQYF.

In nucleotides, the CDR3 is TGTGCCAGCAGTTTATGGGGGGACAGGGGAACCTATGGCTACACCTTC. Translating it yields CASSLWGDRGTYGYTF. The chain links TRBV28 to TRBJ1-2, with 10 bases lining up with TRBD1. The length of the CDR3 is 16 residues. V trimming: 0 bases; J trimming: 4 bases; junction bases outside the gene matches: 5. Germline CDR1 MDHEN, CDR2 SYDVKM.

The chain combines TRBV4-2 with TRBJ2-4, with 9 bases aligning to TRBD1. Losses at the gene ends were 1 base for V and 7 bases for J; bases not matched to a gene: 5. There are 15 residues in the CDR3. The V gene's germline CDR1 is LGHNA and CDR2 YNFKEQ. The chain's CDR3 is CASSQVLGQGNIQYF. CDR3 nucleotides: TGTGCCAGCAGCCAAGTTTTAGGACAGGGGAACATTCAGTACTTC.